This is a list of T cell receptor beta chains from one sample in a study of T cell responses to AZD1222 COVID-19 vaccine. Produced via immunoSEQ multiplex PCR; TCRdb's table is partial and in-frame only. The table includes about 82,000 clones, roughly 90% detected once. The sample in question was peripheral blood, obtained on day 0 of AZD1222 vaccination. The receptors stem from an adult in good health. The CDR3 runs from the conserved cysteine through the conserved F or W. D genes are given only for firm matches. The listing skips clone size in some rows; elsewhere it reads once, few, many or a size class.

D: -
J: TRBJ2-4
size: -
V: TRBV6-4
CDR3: CASSDRRQALAKNIQYF
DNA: TGTGCCAGCAGTGACAGAAGACAGGCACTAGCCAAAAACATTCAGTACTTC

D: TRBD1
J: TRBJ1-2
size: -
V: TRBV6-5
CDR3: CASSYDRQGNYGYTF
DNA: TGTGCCAGCAGTTACGATCGACAGGGGAACTATGGCTACACCTTC

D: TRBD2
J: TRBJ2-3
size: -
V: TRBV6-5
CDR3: CASSYSSGGAGDTQYF
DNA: TGTGCCAGCAGTTACTCTAGCGGGGGAGCTGGAGATACGCAGTATTTT

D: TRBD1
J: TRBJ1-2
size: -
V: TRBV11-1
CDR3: CASSLGQGSYYGYTF
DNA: TGTGCCAGCAGCCTCGGACAGGGGAGTTACTATGGCTACACCTTC

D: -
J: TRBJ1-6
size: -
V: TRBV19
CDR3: CASSIDLANSPLHF
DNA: TGTGCCAGTAGTATAGATCTGGCCAATTCACCCCTCCACTTT

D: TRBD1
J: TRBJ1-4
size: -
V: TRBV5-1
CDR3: CASSRDSPATNEKLFF
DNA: TGCGCCAGCAGCCGGGACAGCCCCGCAACTAATGAAAAACTGTTTTTT

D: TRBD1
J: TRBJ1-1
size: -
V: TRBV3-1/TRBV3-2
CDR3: CASSPPGQRAFF
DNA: TGTGCCAGCAGCCCCCCGGGACAGAGAGCTTTCTTT

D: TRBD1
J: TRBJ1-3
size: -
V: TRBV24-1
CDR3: CATSENPQGAFSGNTIYF
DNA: TGTGCCACCAGTGAGAACCCTCAGGGGGCCTTCTCTGGAAACACCATATATTTT

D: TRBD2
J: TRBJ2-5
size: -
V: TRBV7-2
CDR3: CASSPTSGVQETQYF
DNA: TGTGCCAGCAGCCCTACTAGCGGGGTCCAAGAGACCCAGTACTTC

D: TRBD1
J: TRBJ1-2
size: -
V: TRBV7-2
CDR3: CASSSDRGRGGYTF
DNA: TGTGCCAGCAGCTCGGACAGGGGGCGGGGTGGCTACACCTTC

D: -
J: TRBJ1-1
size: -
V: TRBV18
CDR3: CASSPALNTEAFF
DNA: TGTGCCAGCTCGCCCGCATTGAACACTGAAGCTTTCTTT

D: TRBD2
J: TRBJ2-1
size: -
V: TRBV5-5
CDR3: CASSLSTSGDRNEQFF
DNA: TGTGCCAGCAGCCTGTCGACTAGCGGGGACCGTAATGAGCAGTTCTTC

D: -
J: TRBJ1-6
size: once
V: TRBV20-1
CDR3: CSARVGSPLHF
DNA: TGCAGTGCTAGAGTGGGTTCACCCCTCCACTTT

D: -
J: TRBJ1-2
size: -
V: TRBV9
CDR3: CASSVDSVGANYGYTF
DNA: TGTGCCAGCAGCGTAGATTCTGTGGGGGCTAACTATGGCTACACCTTC

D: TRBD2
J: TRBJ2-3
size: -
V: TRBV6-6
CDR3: CASSFGGADTQYF
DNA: TGTGCCAGCAGTTTCGGGGGGGCAGATACGCAGTATTTT

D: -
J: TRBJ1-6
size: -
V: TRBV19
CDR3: CASREEGPRSPLHF
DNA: TGTGCCAGTAGGGAGGAGGGGCCGAGGTCACCCCTCCACTTT

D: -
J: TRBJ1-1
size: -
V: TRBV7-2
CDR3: CASSAPTGSLAEAFF
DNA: TGTGCCAGCAGCGCCCCCACAGGGAGTCTGGCTGAAGCTTTCTTT

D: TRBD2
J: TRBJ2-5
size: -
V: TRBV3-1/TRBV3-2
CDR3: CASSQPGTSGGETQYF
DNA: TGTGCCAGCAGCCAACCCGGGACTAGCGGTGGGGAGACCCAGTACTTC

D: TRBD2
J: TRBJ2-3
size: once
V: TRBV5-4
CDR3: CASSWMTSGTDTQYF
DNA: TGTGCCAGCAGCTGGATGACTAGCGGGACAGATACGCAGTATTTT

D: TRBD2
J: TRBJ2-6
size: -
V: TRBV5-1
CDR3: CASSLGLAGVVSGANVLTF
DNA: TGCGCCAGCAGCTTGGGACTAGCGGGGGTTGTCTCTGGGGCCAACGTCCTGACTTTC

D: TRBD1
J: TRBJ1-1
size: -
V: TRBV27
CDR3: CASSLTPPTGPNTEAFF
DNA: TGTGCCAGCAGTTTAACTCCCCCGACAGGGCCGAACACTGAAGCTTTCTTT

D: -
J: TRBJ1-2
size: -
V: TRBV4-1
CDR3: CASSQATGDGYTF
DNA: TGCGCCAGCAGCCAAGCGACGGGAGATGGCTACACCTTC

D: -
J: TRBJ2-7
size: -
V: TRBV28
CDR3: CASRPPGAGKYEQYF
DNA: TGTGCCAGCAGACCCCCGGGGGCAGGGAAGTACGAGCAGTACTTC

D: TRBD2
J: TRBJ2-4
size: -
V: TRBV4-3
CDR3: CASSQDHLAGLAKNIQYF
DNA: TGCGCCAGCAGCCAAGACCACCTAGCGGGTCTAGCCAAAAACATTCAGTACTTC

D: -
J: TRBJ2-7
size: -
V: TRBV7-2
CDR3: CASSLLQGSFDEQYF
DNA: TGTGCCAGCAGCTTACTCCAGGGGAGTTTCGACGAGCAGTACTTC

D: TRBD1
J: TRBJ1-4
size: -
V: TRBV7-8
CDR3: CASSQGTGIINEKLFF
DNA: TGTGCCAGCAGCCAAGGGACAGGGATAATTAATGAAAAACTGTTTTTT

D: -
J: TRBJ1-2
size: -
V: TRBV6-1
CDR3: CASSESGLNYGYTF
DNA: TGTGCCAGCAGTGAATCCGGTTTGAACTATGGCTACACCTTC

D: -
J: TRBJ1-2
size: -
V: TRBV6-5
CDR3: CASRGSLADGYTF
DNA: TGTGCCAGCAGGGGCAGCCTGGCGGACGGCTACACCTTC

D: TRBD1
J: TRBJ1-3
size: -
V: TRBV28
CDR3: CASSSLGTGEMYSGNTIYF
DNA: TGTGCCAGCAGCTCCTTGGGGACAGGCGAAATGTACTCTGGAAACACCATATATTTT

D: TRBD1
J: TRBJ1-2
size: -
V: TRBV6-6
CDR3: CASSYGGQLLYGYTF
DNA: TGTGCCAGCAGTTACGGGGGACAGTTACTGTATGGCTACACCTTC

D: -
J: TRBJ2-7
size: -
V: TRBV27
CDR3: CASMTGTSYEQYF
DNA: TGTGCCAGCATGACGGGGACCTCCTACGAGCAGTACTTC

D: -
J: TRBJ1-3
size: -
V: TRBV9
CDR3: CASSALSGSGNTIYF
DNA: TGTGCCAGCAGCGCCCTCTCGGGGTCTGGAAACACCATATATTTT

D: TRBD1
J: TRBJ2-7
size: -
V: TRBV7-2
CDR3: CASSPRTGSRKYF
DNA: TGTGCCAGCAGCCCCAGGACAGGTTCGAGAAAGTACTTC